The TCR beta chain under discussion was sequenced for a study of blood T cell repertoires in COVID-19. In the study overall: COVID-19 samples from acute and convalescent phases originated in the United States, Italy and Spain.

This clone came up a few times. CDR3 length: 13 residues. V lost 1 base to trimming and J lost 7 bases, with 11 bases between them. As handled by the study authors: Estimation of nucleated cell counts relied on the amplification of reference gene primers. Sequencing used immunoSEQ multiplex PCR; TCRdb keeps in-frame clones, though not all of them. V and J calls and clone size are given by that table; D and trimming were obtained from the DNA. The sample lists 380,000 or so clones, 70% to 90% occurring once. The age range of participants was 18 to 89 years, with residence in approximately 25 US areas. Cohorts were determined from participant-reported clinical history.

The J gene is TRBJ2-7, the V gene TRBV6-7, with D perhaps TRBD1 (5 bases). TRBV6-7 is assigned to the ORF class and has an uncertain function. This clonotype originated in a woman aged 40 to 55 with acute COVID-19. The sample taken for sequencing was PBMCs or T cells enriched from blood (not recorded which). The CDR3: CASSYLVYREQYF. DNA of the CDR3: TGTGCCAGCAGTTACTTGGTTTACAGGGAGCAGTACTTC.